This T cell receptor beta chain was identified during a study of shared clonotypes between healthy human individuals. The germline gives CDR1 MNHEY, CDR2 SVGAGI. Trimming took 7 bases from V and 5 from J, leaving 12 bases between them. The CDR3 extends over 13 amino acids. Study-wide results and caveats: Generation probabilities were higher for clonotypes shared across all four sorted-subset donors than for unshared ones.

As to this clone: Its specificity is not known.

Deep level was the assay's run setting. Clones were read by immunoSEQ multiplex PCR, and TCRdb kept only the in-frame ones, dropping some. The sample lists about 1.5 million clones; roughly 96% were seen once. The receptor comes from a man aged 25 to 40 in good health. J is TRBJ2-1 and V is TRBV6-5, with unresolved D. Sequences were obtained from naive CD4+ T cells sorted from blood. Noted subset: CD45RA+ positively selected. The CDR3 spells CASTSSRDNEQFF. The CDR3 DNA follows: TGTGCCAGCACTTCCTCTAGGGACAATGAGCAGTTCTTC.